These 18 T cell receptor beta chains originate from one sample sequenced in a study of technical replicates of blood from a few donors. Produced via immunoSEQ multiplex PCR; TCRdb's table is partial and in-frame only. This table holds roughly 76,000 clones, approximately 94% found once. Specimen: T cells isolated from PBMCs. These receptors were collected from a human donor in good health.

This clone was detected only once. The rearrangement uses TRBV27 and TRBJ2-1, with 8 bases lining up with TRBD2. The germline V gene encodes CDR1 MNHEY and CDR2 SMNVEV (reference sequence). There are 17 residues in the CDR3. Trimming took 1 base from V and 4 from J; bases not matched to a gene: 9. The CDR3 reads CASSLYAHGRVYNEQFF. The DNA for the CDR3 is TGTGCCAGCAGTTTATACGCCCACGGGAGGGTTTACAATGAGCAGTTCTTC.

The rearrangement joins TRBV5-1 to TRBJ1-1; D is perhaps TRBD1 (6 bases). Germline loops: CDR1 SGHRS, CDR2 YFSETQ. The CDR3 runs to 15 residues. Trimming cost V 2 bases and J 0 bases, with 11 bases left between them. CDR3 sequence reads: CASSFSGTMNTEAFF. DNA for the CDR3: TGCGCCAGCAGCTTTTCGGGGACAATGAACACTGAAGCTTTCTTT.

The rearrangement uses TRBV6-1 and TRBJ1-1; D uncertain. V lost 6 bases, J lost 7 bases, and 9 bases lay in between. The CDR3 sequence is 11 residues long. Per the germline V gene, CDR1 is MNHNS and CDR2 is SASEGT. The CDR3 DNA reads TGTGCCAGCAGAGAGAACGGTGAAGCTTTCTTT. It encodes CASRENGEAFF.

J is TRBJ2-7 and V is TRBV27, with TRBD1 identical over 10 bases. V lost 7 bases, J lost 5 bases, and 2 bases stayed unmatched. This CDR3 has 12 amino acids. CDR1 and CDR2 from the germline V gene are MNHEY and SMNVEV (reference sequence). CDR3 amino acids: CASTGQGNEQYF. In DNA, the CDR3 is TGTGCCAGCACGGGACAGGGGAACGAGCAGTACTTC.

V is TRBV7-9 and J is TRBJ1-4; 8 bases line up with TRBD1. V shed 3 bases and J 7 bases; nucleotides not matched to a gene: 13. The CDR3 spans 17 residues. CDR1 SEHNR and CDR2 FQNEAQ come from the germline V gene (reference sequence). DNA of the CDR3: TGTGCCAGCAGCTTCGGGACAGGTCGGTCGTCGGGTGAAAAACTGTTTTTT. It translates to CASSFGTGRSSGEKLFF. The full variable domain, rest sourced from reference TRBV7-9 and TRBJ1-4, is DTGVSQNPRHKITKRGQNVTFRCDPISEHNRLYWYRQTLGQGPEFLTYFQNEAQLEKSRLLSDRFSAERPKGSFSTLEIQRTEQGDSAMYLCASSFGTGRSSGEKLFFGSGTQLSVL.

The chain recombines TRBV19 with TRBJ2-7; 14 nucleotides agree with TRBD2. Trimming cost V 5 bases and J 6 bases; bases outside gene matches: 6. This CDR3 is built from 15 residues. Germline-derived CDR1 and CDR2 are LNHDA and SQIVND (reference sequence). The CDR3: CASSVQTSGRGEQYF. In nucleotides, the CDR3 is TGTGCCAGTAGTGTGCAGACTAGCGGGAGGGGCGAGCAGTACTTC.

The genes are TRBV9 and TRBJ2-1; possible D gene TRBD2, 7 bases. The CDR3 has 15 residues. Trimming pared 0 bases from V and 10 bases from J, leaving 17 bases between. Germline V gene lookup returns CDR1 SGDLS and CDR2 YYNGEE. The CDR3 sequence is CASSVEGGGPGEQFF. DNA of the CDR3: TGTGCCAGCAGCGTAGAGGGGGGAGGGCCTGGAGAGCAGTTCTTC.

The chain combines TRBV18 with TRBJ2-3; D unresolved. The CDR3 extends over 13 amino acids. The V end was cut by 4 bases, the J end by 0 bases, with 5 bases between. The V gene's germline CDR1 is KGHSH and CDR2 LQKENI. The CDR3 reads CASSLTSTDTQYF. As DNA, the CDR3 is TGTGCCAGCTCACTAACTAGCACAGATACGCAGTATTTT. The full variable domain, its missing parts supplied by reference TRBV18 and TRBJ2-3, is NAGVMQNPRHLVRRRGQEARLRCSPMKGHSHVYWYRQLPEEGLKFMVYLQKENIIDESGMPKERFSAEFPKEGPSILRIQQVVRGDSAAYFCASSLTSTDTQYFGPGTRLTVL.

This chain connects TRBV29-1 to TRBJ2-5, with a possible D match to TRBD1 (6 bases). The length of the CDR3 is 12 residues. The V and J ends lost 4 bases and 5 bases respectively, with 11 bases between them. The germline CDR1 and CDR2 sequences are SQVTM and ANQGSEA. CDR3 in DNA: TGCAGCGTTGTAACAGGGTTGGAGACCCAGTACTTC. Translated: CSVVTGLETQYF.

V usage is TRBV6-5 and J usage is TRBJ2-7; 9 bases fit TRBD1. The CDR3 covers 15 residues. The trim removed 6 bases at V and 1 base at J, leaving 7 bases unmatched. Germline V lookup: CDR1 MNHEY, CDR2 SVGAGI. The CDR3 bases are TGTGCCAGCAGCCGGGACAGGGAGTTGTCCTACGAGCAGTACTTC. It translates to CASSRDRELSYEQYF.

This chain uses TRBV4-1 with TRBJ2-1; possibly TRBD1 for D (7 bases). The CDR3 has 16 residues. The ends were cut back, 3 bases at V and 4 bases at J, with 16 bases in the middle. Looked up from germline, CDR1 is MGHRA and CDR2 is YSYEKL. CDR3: CASSQGRGRLYNEQFF. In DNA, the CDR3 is TGCGCCAGCAGCCAGGGCAGGGGGAGGTTGTACAATGAGCAGTTCTTC.

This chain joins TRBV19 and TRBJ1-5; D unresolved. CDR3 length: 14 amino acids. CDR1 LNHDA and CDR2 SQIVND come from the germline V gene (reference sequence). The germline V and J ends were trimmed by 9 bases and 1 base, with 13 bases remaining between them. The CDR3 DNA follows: TGTGCCAGCGGTCGGGGAGGGAGCAATCAGCCCCAGCATTTT. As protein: CASGRGGSNQPQHF.

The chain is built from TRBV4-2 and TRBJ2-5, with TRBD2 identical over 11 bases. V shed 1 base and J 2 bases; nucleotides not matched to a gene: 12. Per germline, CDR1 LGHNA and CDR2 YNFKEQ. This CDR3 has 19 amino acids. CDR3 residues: CASSQVHKGTSGAQETQYF. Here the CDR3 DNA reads TGTGCCAGCAGCCAAGTGCATAAAGGGACTAGCGGTGCTCAAGAGACCCAGTACTTC.

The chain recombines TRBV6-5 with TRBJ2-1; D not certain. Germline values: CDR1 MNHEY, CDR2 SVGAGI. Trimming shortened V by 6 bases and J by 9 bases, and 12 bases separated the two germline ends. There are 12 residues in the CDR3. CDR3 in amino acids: CASRAPSGEQFF. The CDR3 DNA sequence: TGTGCCAGCAGGGCCCCCTCTGGTGAGCAGTTCTTC.

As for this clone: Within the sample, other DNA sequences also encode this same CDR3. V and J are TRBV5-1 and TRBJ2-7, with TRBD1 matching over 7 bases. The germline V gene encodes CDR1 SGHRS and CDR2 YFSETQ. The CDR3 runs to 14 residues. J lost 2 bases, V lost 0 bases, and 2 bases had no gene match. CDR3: CASSLGQGAYEQYF. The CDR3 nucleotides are TGCGCCAGCAGCTTGGGTCAGGGGGCCTACGAGCAGTACTTC. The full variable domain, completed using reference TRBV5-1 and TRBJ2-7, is KAGVTQTPRYLIKTRGQQVTLSCSPISGHRSVSWYQQTPGQGLQFLFEYFSETQRNKGNFPGRFSGRQFSNSRSEMNVSTLELGDSALYLCASSLGQGAYEQYFGPGTRLTVT.

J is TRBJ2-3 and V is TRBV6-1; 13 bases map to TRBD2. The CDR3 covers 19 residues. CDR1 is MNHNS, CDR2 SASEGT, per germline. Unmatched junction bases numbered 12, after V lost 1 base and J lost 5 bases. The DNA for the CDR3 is TGTGCCAGCAGTGAAGAAATAGGACTAGCGGGAGTAGATAGAGATACGCAGTATTTT. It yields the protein CASSEEIGLAGVDRDTQYF.

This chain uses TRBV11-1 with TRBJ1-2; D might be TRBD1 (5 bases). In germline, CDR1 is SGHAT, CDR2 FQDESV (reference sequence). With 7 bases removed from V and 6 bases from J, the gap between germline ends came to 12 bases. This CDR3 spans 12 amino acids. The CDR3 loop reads CASTPVTDGYTF. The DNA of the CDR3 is TGTGCCAGCACCCCCGTGACAGATGGCTACACCTTC.

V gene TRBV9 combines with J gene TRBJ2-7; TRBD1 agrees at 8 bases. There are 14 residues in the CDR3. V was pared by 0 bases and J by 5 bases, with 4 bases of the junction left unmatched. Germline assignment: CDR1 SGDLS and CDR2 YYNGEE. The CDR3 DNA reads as TGTGCCAGCAGCGTAGGGACAGGGTTCGACGAGCAGTACTTC. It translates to CASSVGTGFDEQYF.